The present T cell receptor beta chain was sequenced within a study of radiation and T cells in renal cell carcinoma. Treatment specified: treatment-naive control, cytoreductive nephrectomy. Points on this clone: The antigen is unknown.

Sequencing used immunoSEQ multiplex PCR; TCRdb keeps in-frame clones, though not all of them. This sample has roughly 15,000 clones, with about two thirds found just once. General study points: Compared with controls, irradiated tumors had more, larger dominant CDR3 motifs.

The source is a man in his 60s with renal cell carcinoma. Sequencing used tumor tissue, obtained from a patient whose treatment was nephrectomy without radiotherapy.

The CDR3: CATSRERGGGETQYF. The CDR3 coding sequence is TGTGCCACCAGCAGAGAGCGGGGGGGCGGTGAGACCCAGTACTTC. The chain has TRBV15 and TRBJ2-5, with 9 bases lining up with TRBD2. The CDR3 extends over 15 amino acids. With V trimmed by 0 bases and J by 5 bases, 4 bases remained unmatched. CDR1 is LNHNV, CDR2 YYDKDF, per germline (reference sequence).